This T cell receptor (beta chain) was sequenced in a study of T-cell memory formation after mild COVID-19. Looking at the study overall: Among the donors, TCR clusters were largely specific to each donor.

TCR alpha and TCR beta cDNA libraries with sample barcodes and UMIs came from 5'RACE using constant-segment primers. MiXCR was run by TCRdb on the 5' RACE reads, yielding one entry per CDR3 protein. Of 390,000 or so distinct CDR3 sequences listed, around a sixth are singletons. The CDR3 has 15 amino acids. In germline, CDR1 is SGDLS, CDR2 YYNGEE. V lost 0 bases to trimming and J lost 6 bases, with 13 bases between them. Whole-study results and caveats: There were some responding clones in pre-infection memory, which suggested that cross-reactive memory had joined.

This clonotype was counted a few times. What it recognizes is unknown. This receptor was obtained from a man younger than 35 who had mild COVID-19 (a few samples of this study predate the infection). Cell type and time point are not known. Sequencing was performed on PBMCs or a T cell subset sorted from them (not recorded which). The V and J genes are TRBV9 and TRBJ1-5, with D tentatively TRBD1 (5 bases). This CDR3 is CASSVAPEGPQPQHF. DNA for the CDR3: TGTGCCAGCAGCGTAGCTCCGGAGGGGCCTCAGCCCCAGCATTTT.